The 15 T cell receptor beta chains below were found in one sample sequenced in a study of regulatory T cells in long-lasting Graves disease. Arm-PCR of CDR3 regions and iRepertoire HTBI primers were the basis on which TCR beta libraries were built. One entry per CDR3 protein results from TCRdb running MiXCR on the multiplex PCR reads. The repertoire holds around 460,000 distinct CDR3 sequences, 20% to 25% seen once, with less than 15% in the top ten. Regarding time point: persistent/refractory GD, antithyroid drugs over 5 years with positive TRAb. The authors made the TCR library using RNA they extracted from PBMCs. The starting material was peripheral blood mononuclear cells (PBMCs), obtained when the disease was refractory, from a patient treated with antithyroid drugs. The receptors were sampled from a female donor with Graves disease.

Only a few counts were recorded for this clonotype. The DNA for the CDR3 is TGTGCCAGCAAAGGGGCGGCAGATACGCAGTATTTT. Translating it yields CASKGAADTQYF. The V gene is TRBV6-1, the J gene TRBJ2-3, with D possibly TRBD1 on 5 matching bases. From germline, CDR1 is MNHNS and CDR2 SASEGT. CDR3 length: 12 amino acids. V shed 7 bases and J shed 4 bases, with 9 bases lying between them.

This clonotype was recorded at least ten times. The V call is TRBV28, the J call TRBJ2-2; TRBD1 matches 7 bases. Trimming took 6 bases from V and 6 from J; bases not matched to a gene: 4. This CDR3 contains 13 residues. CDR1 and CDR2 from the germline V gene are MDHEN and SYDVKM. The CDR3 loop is CASSHRGPGELFF. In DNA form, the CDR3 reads TGTGCCAGCAGCCACAGGGGTCCCGGGGAGCTGTTTTTT.

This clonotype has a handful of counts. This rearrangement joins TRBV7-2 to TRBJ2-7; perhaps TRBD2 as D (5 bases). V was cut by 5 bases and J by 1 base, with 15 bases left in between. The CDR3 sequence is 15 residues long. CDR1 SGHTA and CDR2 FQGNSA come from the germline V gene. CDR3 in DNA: TGTGCCAGCAGCCTTATCGGAGGCCAGTCCTACGAGCAGTACTTC. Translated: CASSLIGGQSYEQYF.

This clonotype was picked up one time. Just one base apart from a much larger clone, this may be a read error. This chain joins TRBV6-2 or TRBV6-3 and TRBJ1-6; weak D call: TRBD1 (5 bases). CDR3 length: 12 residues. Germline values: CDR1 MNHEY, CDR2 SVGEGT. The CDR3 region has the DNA TGTGCCAGCAGCTCCCAGGGCGATGAAGTTTTCTTT. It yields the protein CASSSQGDEVFF.

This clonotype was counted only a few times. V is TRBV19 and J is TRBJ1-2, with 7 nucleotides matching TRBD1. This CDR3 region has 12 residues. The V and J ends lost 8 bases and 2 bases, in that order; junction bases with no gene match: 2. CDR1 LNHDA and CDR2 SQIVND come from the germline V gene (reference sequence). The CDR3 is CASVTGNYGYTF. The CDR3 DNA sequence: TGTGCCAGTGTGACAGGGAACTATGGCTACACCTTC.

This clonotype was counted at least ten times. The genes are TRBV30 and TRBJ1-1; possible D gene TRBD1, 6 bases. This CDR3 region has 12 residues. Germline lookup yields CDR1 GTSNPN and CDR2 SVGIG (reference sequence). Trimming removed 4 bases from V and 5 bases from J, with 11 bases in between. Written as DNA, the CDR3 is TGTGCCTGGACCGGGACACAGACTGAAGCTTTCTTT. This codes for CAWTGTQTEAFF. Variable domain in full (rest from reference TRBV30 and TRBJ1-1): SQTIHQWPATLVQPVGSPLSLECTVEGTSNPNLYWYRQAAGRGLQLLFYSVGIGQISSEVPQNLSASRPQDRQFILSSKKLLLSDSGFYLCAWTGTQTEAFFGQGTRLTVV.

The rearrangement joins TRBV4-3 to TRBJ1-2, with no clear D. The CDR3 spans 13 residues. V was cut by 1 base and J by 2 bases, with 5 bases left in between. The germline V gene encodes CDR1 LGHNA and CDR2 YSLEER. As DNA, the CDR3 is TGCGCCAGCAGCCAAGTAGTGAACTATGGCTACACCTTC. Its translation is CASSQVVNYGYTF.

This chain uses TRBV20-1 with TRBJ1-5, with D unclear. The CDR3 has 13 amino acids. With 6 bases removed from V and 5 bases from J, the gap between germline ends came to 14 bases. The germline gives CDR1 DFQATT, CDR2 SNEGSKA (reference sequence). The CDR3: CSAAPGLDQPQHF. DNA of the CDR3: TGCAGTGCCGCCCCTGGACTCGATCAGCCCCAGCATTTT.

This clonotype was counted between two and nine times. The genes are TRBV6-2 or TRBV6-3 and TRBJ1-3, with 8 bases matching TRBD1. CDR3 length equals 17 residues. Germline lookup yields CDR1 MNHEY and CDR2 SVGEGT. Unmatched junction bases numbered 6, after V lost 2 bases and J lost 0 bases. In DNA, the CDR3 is TGTGCCAGCAGTTACCTGGGACAGGCGATCTCTGGAAACACCATATATTTT. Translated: CASSYLGQAISGNTIYF.

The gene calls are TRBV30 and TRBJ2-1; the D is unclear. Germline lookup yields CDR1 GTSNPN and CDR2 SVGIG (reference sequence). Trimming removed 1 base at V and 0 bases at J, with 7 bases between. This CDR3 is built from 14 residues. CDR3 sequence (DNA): TGTGCCTGGAGTGCGGATAGCTCCTACAATGAGCAGTTCTTC. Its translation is CAWSADSSYNEQFF. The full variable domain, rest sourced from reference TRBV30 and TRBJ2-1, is SQTIHQWPATLVQPVGSPLSLECTVEGTSNPNLYWYRQAAGRGLQLLFYSVGIGQISSEVPQNLSASRPQDRQFILSSKKLLLSDSGFYLCAWSADSSYNEQFFGPGTRLTVL.

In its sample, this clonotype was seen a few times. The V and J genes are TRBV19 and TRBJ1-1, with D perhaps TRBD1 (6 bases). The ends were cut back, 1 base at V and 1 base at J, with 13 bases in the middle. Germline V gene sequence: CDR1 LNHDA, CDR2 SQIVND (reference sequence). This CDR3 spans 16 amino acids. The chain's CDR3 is CASSIGRGGTNTEAFF. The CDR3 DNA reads TGTGCCAGTAGTATAGGAAGGGGGGGCACGAACACTGAAGCTTTCTTT.

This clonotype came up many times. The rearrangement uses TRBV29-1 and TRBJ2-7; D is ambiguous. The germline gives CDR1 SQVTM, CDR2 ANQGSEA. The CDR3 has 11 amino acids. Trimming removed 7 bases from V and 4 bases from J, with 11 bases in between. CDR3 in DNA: TGCAGCGCCCATAAGGGATACGAGCAGTACTTC. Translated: CSAHKGYEQYF.

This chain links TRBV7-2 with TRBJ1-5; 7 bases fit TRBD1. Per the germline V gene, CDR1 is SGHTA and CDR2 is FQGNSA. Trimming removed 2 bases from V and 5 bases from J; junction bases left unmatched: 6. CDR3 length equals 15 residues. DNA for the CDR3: TGTGCCAGCAGCTTATGGGGGGACAGTTATCAGCCCCAGCATTTT. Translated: CASSLWGDSYQPQHF.

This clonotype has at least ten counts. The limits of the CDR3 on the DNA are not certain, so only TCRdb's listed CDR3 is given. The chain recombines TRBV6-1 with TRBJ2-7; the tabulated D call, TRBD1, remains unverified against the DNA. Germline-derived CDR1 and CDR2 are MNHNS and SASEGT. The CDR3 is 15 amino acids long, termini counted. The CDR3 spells CASSTSTGPPTNQYF.

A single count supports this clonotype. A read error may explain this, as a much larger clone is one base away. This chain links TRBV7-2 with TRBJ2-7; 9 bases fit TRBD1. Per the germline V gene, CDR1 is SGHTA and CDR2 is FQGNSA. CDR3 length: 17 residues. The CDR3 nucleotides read TGTGCCAGCAGCCCACGCCCGGGACAGGGCATTAACTACGAGCAGCACTTC. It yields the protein CASSPRPGQGINYEQHF.